The T cell receptor beta chain described here comes from a study of blood T cell repertoires in COVID-19. Overall study: Whether acute or convalescent, the COVID-19 samples came from the United States, Italy and Spain. Sample material is recorded as cDNA or gDNA derived from T cells, B-cell-depleted T cells, or PBMCs.

The CDR3 loop spans 15 amino acids. Germline values: CDR1 SGHRS, CDR2 YFSETQ. Deletions cut 0 bases from V and 5 bases from J, with 11 bases between. As handled by the study authors: From reference gene primer amplification, estimates of nucleated cell counts were derived. TCRdb keeps only in-frame clones here, not all; method: immunoSEQ multiplex PCR. D and trimming come from the DNA, and the V and J calls and clone size come from that table. The sample includes more than 50,000 clones, around 86% of them seen just once. The receptor was isolated from a human donor in a cohort sampled during active COVID-19. The rearrangement links TRBV5-1 to TRBJ1-4, with D possibly matching TRBD1 (6 bases). Sequenced input: peripheral blood. The CDR3 loop reads CASSLVFQGNEKLFF. The CDR3 nucleotides read TGCGCCAGCAGCTTGGTTTTCCAGGGGAATGAAAAACTGTTTTTT.